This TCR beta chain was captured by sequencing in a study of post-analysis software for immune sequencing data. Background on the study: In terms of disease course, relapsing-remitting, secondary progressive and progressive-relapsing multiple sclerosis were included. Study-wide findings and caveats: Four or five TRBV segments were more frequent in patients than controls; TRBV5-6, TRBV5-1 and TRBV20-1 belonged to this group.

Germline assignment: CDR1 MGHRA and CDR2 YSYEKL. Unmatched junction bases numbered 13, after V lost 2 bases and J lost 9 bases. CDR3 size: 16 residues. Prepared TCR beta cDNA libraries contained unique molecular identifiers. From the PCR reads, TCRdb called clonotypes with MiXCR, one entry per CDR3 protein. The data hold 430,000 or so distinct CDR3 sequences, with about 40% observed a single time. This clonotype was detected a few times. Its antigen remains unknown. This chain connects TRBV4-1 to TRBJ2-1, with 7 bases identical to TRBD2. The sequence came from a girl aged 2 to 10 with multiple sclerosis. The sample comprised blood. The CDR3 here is CASSQPTSIRSTEQFF. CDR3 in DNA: TGCGCCAGCAGCCAACCGACTAGCATCCGTTCGACTGAGCAGTTCTTC.